These 6 T cell receptor beta chains originate from one sample sequenced in a study of blood T cell repertoires in COVID-19. Method: immunoSEQ multiplex PCR; TCRdb's copy keeps in-frame clones and lacks some. Of about 84,000 clones listed, over 70% are singletons. The sample comprised peripheral blood. Receptors originate from a man aged 80 or over with active or convalescent COVID-19.

The chain couples TRBV3-1 (or the pseudogene TRBV3-2) to TRBJ2-2, with 7 bases identical to TRBD1. Germline V gives CDR1 LGHDT, CDR2 YNNKEL (reference sequence). CDR3 size: 17 residues. Losses at the gene ends were 3 bases for V and 4 bases for J; bases not matched to a gene: 11. The CDR3 region is CASSHPIGTASTGELFF. In DNA form, the CDR3 reads TGTGCCAGCAGCCATCCTATCGGGACAGCATCCACCGGGGAGCTGTTTTTT.

The chain recombines TRBV12-3 or TRBV12-4 with TRBJ1-5; D unresolved. Trimming stripped 7 bases from V and 0 bases from J, with 4 bases between. The length of the CDR3 is 12 residues. The CDR3 loop is CASTYSNQPQHF. DNA of the CDR3: TGTGCCAGCACCTATAGCAATCAGCCCCAGCATTTT.

V and J are TRBV30 and TRBJ1-2, with TRBD1 as a possible D gene (5 bases). The V gene lost 5 bases and the J gene lost 4 bases, with 14 bases spanning the gap. CDR3 size: 13 residues. Germline assignment: CDR1 GTSNPN and CDR2 SVGIG (reference sequence). The CDR3 sequence: CAWHATTVYGYTF. The CDR3 DNA reads as TGTGCCTGGCATGCCACGACAGTCTATGGCTACACCTTC.

The rearrangement joins TRBV27 to TRBJ2-7; 8 bases match TRBD2. V lost 5 bases, J lost 4 bases, and 10 bases stayed unmatched. The V gene's germline CDR1 is MNHEY and CDR2 SMNVEV (reference sequence). The CDR3 covers 15 residues. This CDR3 reads CASSQDGTRGYEQYF. The DNA for the CDR3 is TGTGCCAGCAGTCAAGACGGGACTAGGGGGTACGAGCAGTACTTC.

This clone came up once. The V and J genes are TRBV27 and TRBJ2-3; 7 bases align to TRBD2. Germline CDR1 reads MNHEY; CDR2 reads SMNVEV (reference sequence). This CDR3 has 18 residues. J was trimmed by 0 bases and V by 1 base; bases with no gene match: 10. This CDR3 is CASSLWWLADKSTDTQYF. For the CDR3, the DNA is TGTGCCAGCAGTTTATGGTGGCTAGCGGATAAAAGCACAGATACGCAGTATTTT.

The CDR3 reads CASSLVGGRGTNEKLFF. CDR3 DNA: TGTGCCAGCAGCTTAGTCGGGGGGCGAGGGACTAATGAAAAACTGTTTTTT. The gene calls are TRBV11-2 and TRBJ1-4, with D possibly being TRBD1 (6 bases). Germline V gene lookup returns CDR1 SGHAT and CDR2 FQNNGV. V was shortened by 1 base and J by 2 bases, with 14 bases between the two germline ends. The CDR3 contains 17 residues.